These 31 T cell receptor beta chains were all obtained from the same sample, sequenced in a study of early T cells in non-severe SARS-CoV-2 infection. MiXCR, applied by TCRdb to the 5' RACE reads, yields one record per CDR3 protein. The sample lists approximately 100,000 distinct CDR3 sequences, approximately 15% occurring once. Sequenced input: whole blood. The receptors shown here come from an adult who was a healthcare worker with PCR-confirmed SARS-CoV-2 infection or an uninfected control (not recorded which).

This chain links TRBV7-9 with TRBJ1-1, with TRBD1 as a possible D gene (5 bases). Trimming removed 1 base at V and 10 bases at J, with 7 bases between. The CDR3 spans 11 residues. The germline V gene encodes CDR1 SEHNR and CDR2 FQNEAQ (reference sequence). The CDR3: CASSLEQAAFF. The CDR3 nucleotides are TGTGCCAGCAGCTTAGAACAGGCAGCTTTCTTT.

This clonotype was counted between two and nine times. CDR3 region: CASSPPRTGGNQPQHF. CDR3 DNA: TGTGCCAGCAGCCCTCCCAGGACAGGGGGCAATCAGCCCCAGCATTTT. V and J are TRBV11-2 and TRBJ1-5, with 9 bases lining up with TRBD1. The CDR3 runs to 16 residues. Trimming removed 5 bases from V and 2 bases from J; junction bases left unmatched: 7. Per germline, CDR1 SGHAT and CDR2 FQNNGV.

This clonotype was picked up a small number of times. The J gene is TRBJ2-7, the V gene TRBV7-2; 7 nucleotides align to TRBD1. The V gene's germline CDR1 is SGHTA and CDR2 FQGNSA. V gave up 6 bases and J gave up 5 bases; unmatched junction bases: 7. The CDR3 sequence is 13 residues long. The CDR3 spells CASSPDRDHEQYF. Here the CDR3 DNA reads TGTGCCAGCAGTCCCGACAGGGACCACGAGCAGTACTTC. Full variable domain (outside the CDR3, taken from reference TRBV7-2 and TRBJ2-7): GAGVSQSPSNKVTEKGKDVELRCDPISGHTALYWYRQSLGQGLEFLIYFQGNSAPDKSGLPSDRFSAERTGGSVSTLTIQRTQQEDSAVYLCASSPDRDHEQYFGPGTRLTVT.

Many counts were recorded for this clonotype. The gene calls are TRBV20-1 and TRBJ1-1, with D uncertain. The ends were cut back, 5 bases at V and 0 bases at J, with 13 bases in the middle. Per the germline V gene, CDR1 is DFQATT and CDR2 is SNEGSKA (reference sequence). The CDR3 runs to 14 residues. CDR3 region: CSAHNRAMNTEAFF. In DNA form, the CDR3 reads TGCAGTGCTCACAATAGGGCTATGAACACTGAAGCTTTCTTT.

This chain joins TRBV25-1 and TRBJ2-7; 7 bases line up with TRBD1. Germline V lookup: CDR1 MGHDK, CDR2 SYGVNS. Trimming cost V 7 bases and J 3 bases; bases outside gene matches: 6. The CDR3 loop spans 13 amino acids. CDR3 sequence: CASNLAGGYEQYF. In DNA form, the CDR3 reads TGTGCCAGCAACTTGGCAGGGGGCTACGAGCAGTACTTC.

This chain joins TRBV5-4 and TRBJ2-7; TRBD1 matches at 9 bases. The CDR3 runs 15 residues. The V segment lost 0 bases and the J segment 3 bases; nucleotides outside the gene matches: 4. The germline CDR1 and CDR2 sequences are SGHNT and YYREEE (reference sequence). CDR3 protein: CASSLGLGQGYEQYF. CDR3 nucleotide sequence: TGTGCCAGCAGCTTGGGCCTGGGACAGGGCTACGAGCAGTACTTC.

This clonotype was observed many times. J is TRBJ2-1 and V is TRBV11-2, with D hard to call. CDR3 length equals 16 residues. CDR1 SGHAT and CDR2 FQNNGV come from the germline V gene. Trimming removed 5 bases from V and 3 bases from J, with 17 bases in between. The chain's CDR3 is CASSPNSPPVYNEQFF. The CDR3 DNA reads as TGTGCCAGCAGCCCGAACTCTCCGCCTGTCTACAATGAGCAGTTCTTC.

Only one count was recorded for this clonotype. This chain links TRBV7-2 with TRBJ2-5; no firm D call. Germline V gene data show CDR1 as SGHTA and CDR2 as FQGNSA. The CDR3 spans 13 residues. Trimming removed 2 bases from V and 3 bases from J, with 7 bases in between. The CDR3 sequence is CASSLSYEETQYF. CDR3 sequence (DNA): TGTGCCAGCAGCTTATCCTACGAAGAGACCCAGTACTTC.

The chain carries TRBV27 and TRBJ2-7; the D gene is possibly TRBD2 (5 bases). The V and J ends lost 5 bases and 5 bases respectively, with 16 bases between them. The CDR3 spans 14 residues. Germline values: CDR1 MNHEY, CDR2 SMNVEV (reference sequence). The CDR3 here is CASSRGQRINEQYF. The DNA of the CDR3 is TGTGCCAGCAGTAGAGGGCAGCGTATTAACGAGCAGTACTTC.

In this sample, this clonotype turned up many times. CDR3 nucleotide sequence: TGTGCCAGCAGCCAAGATAGGAACTACGAGCAGTACTTC. Residues: CASSQDRNYEQYF. This chain uses TRBV3-1 with TRBJ2-7; D is ambiguous. Germline V gene sequence: CDR1 LGHDT, CDR2 YNNKEL (reference sequence). The CDR3 covers 13 residues. V was pared by 0 bases and J by 3 bases, with 6 bases between.

The rearrangement uses TRBV10-3 and TRBJ2-3; D may be TRBD1 or TRBD2 (6 bases each). The germline gives CDR1 ENHRY, CDR2 SYGVKD. The ends were cut back, 8 bases at V and 5 bases at J, with 20 bases in the middle. The CDR3 is 15 amino acids. The CDR3 sequence is CAIGFLPEGEDTQYF. CDR3 nucleotides: TGTGCCATCGGATTCCTCCCGGAGGGGGAAGATACGCAGTATTTT.

This clonotype has just a few counts. The rearrangement joins TRBV6-5 to TRBJ2-6; weak D call: TRBD1 (6 bases). The germline V gene encodes CDR1 MNHEY and CDR2 SVGAGI. This CDR3 is 16 amino acids long. V shed 0 bases and J shed 6 bases, with 12 bases lying between them. The CDR3 sequence is CASSYSPGVKANVLTF. The CDR3 nucleotides are TGTGCCAGCAGTTACTCGCCAGGGGTTAAGGCCAACGTCCTGACTTTC.

This clonotype was observed a handful of times. The chain uses TRBV5-1 and TRBJ2-7; no clear D. Trimming shortened V by 5 bases and J by 2 bases, and 17 bases separated the two germline ends. The CDR3 totals 15 residues. Per the germline V gene, CDR1 is SGHRS and CDR2 is YFSETQ. CDR3: CASSWRFAPTYEQYF. Written as DNA, the CDR3 is TGCGCCAGCAGTTGGAGATTTGCCCCAACCTACGAGCAGTACTTC.

The V gene is TRBV29-1, the J gene TRBJ2-5; D is ambiguous. The V and J ends lost 0 bases and 3 bases respectively, with 8 bases between them. Per the germline V gene, CDR1 is SQVTM and CDR2 is ANQGSEA. The CDR3 length is 13 residues. Written as DNA, the CDR3 is TGCAGCGTTGAAGAGCGACGGGAAGAGACCCAGTACTTC. It specifies CSVEERREETQYF.

This chain links TRBV6-1 with TRBJ1-1; possibly TRBD1 for D (5 bases). The CDR3 runs 16 residues. Trimming left V 1 base short and J 1 base short, with 13 bases between. CDR1 is MNHNS, CDR2 SASEGT, per germline. The CDR3 nucleotides are TGTGCCAGCAGTGAAGACGTAGGCGGGGGGAACACTGAAGCTTTCTTT. Its protein product is CASSEDVGGGNTEAFF.

The genes are TRBV5-6 and TRBJ1-2; tentatively, D is TRBD1 (6 bases). This CDR3 has 14 residues. The germline V gene encodes CDR1 SGHDT and CDR2 YYEEEE. Between the trimmed V and J ends, which lost 0 bases and 8 bases, there was a span of 14 bases. This chain's CDR3 is CASSLESRGRGYTF. The CDR3 DNA sequence: TGTGCCAGCAGCTTGGAGTCTCGGGGGCGCGGCTACACCTTC.

V is TRBV9 and J is TRBJ2-3; no clear D. The CDR3 sequence is 13 residues long. CDR1 is SGDLS and CDR2 is YYNGEE in the germline V gene. V was pared by 0 bases and J by 5 bases, with 7 bases between. The CDR3 nucleotides are TGTGCCAGCAGCGTAGCCCTGGTAGATACGCAGTATTTT. As protein: CASSVALVDTQYF.

This clonotype was observed a handful of times. The chain uses TRBV11-2 and TRBJ2-2, with 7 positions matching TRBD1. CDR1 is SGHAT, CDR2 FQNNGV, per germline. This CDR3 region has 15 residues. With 4 bases clipped from V and 2 bases from J, the junction kept 4 bases outside the gene matches. The CDR3 coding sequence is TGTGCCAGCAGCTCGACAGGGTCTAACACCGGGGAGCTGTTTTTT. Translation: CASSSTGSNTGELFF.

This clonotype was observed many times. The gene calls are TRBV11-2 and TRBJ2-1; 8 bases are a match to TRBD1. After removal of 1 base from V and 7 bases from J, the junction contained 18 bases not matched to a gene. This CDR3 contains 19 residues. Germline V lookup: CDR1 SGHAT, CDR2 FQNNGV. In DNA form, the CDR3 reads TGTGCCAGCAGCTTAGTCGAGACAGGGGCCGCGTCAAGACGGAATGAGCAGTTCTTC. Amino acids: CASSLVETGAASRRNEQFF.

The V call is TRBV7-2, the J call TRBJ2-3; 9 bases map to TRBD2. V dropped 6 bases and J dropped 6; count of bases not matched to a gene: 10. The CDR3 loop spans 15 amino acids. Germline V gene sequence: CDR1 SGHTA, CDR2 FQGNSA. The CDR3 nucleotides are TGTGCCAGCAGACCCCAGCGGGGGGAATCGGATACGCAGTATTTT. Translating it yields CASRPQRGESDTQYF.

This clonotype was observed at least ten times. This chain links TRBV7-2 with TRBJ1-3; D gene unclear. The CDR3 runs to 15 residues. Germline lookup yields CDR1 SGHTA and CDR2 FQGNSA. Trimming removed 1 base from V and 0 bases from J, with 7 bases in between. The CDR3 coding sequence is TGTGCCAGCAGCTTAGGGATTAGCTCTGGAAACACCATATATTTT. Its protein product is CASSLGISSGNTIYF.

J is TRBJ2-3 and V is TRBV5-1, with a weak D call TRBD1 (5 bases). Germline V gene sequence: CDR1 SGHRS, CDR2 YFSETQ. Deletions cut 4 bases from V and 2 bases from J, with 14 bases between. The CDR3 extends over 15 amino acids. The CDR3 spells CASSLSTTVTDTQYF. In DNA, the CDR3 is TGCGCCAGCAGCCTCAGCACGACAGTCACAGATACGCAGTATTTT.

This clonotype was observed a few times. V is TRBV10-3 and J is TRBJ1-1, with D perhaps matching TRBD1 (6 bases). Germline-derived CDR1 and CDR2 are ENHRY and SYGVKD. The CDR3 is 12 amino acids. V lost 10 bases and J 3 bases, leaving 12 bases between the germline ends. CDR3 nucleotides: TGTGCCACCAGAAAGGGGGACACTGAAGCTTTCTTT. Encoded protein: CATRKGDTEAFF.

This clonotype was recorded at least ten times. The rearrangement links TRBV5-1 to TRBJ1-6; TRBD1 matches at 10 bases. The V segment lost 3 bases and the J segment 10 bases; nucleotides outside the gene matches: 1. The CDR3 sequence is 13 residues long. The germline CDR1 and CDR2 sequences are SGHRS and YFSETQ. The CDR3 is CASSSDRGSPLHF. As DNA, the CDR3 is TGCGCCAGCAGCTCGGACAGGGGGTCACCCCTCCACTTT.

Comment on this clonotype: At one end the junction does not follow the germline gene, possibly because of a read error. The chain has TRBV18 and TRBJ1-1, with TRBD1 as a possible D gene (6 bases). CDR1 KGHSH and CDR2 LQKENI come from the germline V gene. This CDR3 is built from 14 residues. The CDR3 sequence: CVSSPDATGTEAFF. The CDR3 DNA is TGTGTCAGCTCACCCGACGCAACAGGGACTGAAGCTTTCTTT.

This clonotype was detected ten times or more. This chain connects TRBV12-3 or TRBV12-4 to TRBJ2-6; 9 bases fit TRBD1. Germline trimming cut 5 bases from V and 0 bases from J; bases unmatched to any gene: 8. This CDR3 has 18 amino acids. Here the CDR3 reads CASSLRDRVPSGANVLTF. Written as DNA, the CDR3 is TGTGCCAGCAGTCTCCGGGACAGGGTCCCCTCTGGGGCCAACGTCCTGACTTTC.

The gene calls are TRBV7-2 and TRBJ2-2; D call uncertain. Germline assignment: CDR1 SGHTA and CDR2 FQGNSA. The ends were cut back, 6 bases at V and 1 base at J, with 9 bases in the middle. There are 14 residues in the CDR3. The CDR3 DNA follows: TGTGCCAGCAGTCCCAACCGGAACACCGGGGAGCTGTTTTTT. Its translation: CASSPNRNTGELFF.

This clonotype was counted a few times. This chain connects TRBV9 to TRBJ2-3; 9 nucleotides match TRBD2. The germline V gene has CDR1 SGDLS and CDR2 YYNGEE. This CDR3 contains 16 residues. V lost 4 bases to trimming and J lost 0 bases; unmatched junction nucleotides: 6. The CDR3 region has the DNA TGTGCCAGCAGCCCTCGACTAGCGGCAAGCACAGATACGCAGTATTTT. The encoded protein is CASSPRLAASTDTQYF.

In its sample, this clonotype was seen many times. The CDR3 reads CASSLAGSSYNEQFF. The CDR3 region has the DNA TGTGCCAGCAGCTTAGCAGGTAGCTCCTACAATGAGCAGTTCTTC. The chain carries TRBV11-2 and TRBJ2-1; D ambiguous. V was trimmed by 1 base and J by 0 bases, leaving 7 bases between them. Germline V lookup: CDR1 SGHAT, CDR2 FQNNGV. CDR3 length equals 15 residues.

This clonotype was detected ten times or more. The chain uses TRBV5-1 and TRBJ1-6, with unresolved D. CDR3 length equals 14 residues. CDR1 is SGHRS and CDR2 is YFSETQ in the germline V gene. Trimming shortened V by 1 base and J by 1 base, and 3 bases separated the two germline ends. The chain's CDR3 is CASSLNSYNSPLHF. The CDR3 coding sequence is TGCGCCAGCAGCTTGAATTCCTATAATTCACCCCTCCACTTT.

J is TRBJ2-7 and V is TRBV28, with D possibly TRBD1 on 7 matching bases. This CDR3 region has 12 residues. Germline V gene lookup returns CDR1 MDHEN and CDR2 SYDVKM. Trimming removed 6 bases from V and 8 bases from J, with 14 bases in between. The CDR3 is CASRHGGQQQYF. The CDR3 coding sequence is TGTGCCAGCAGGCACGGGGGACAGCAGCAGTACTTC.